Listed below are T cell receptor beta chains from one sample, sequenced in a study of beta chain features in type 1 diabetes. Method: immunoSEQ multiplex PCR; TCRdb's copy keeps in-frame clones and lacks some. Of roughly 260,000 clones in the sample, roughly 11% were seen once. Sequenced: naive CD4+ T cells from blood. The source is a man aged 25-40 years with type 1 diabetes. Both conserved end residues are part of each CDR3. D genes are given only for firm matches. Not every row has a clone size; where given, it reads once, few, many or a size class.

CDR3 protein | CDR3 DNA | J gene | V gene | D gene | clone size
CASSFRPQGGAFF | TGTGCCAGCAGTTTTCGCCCACAGGGGGGAGCTTTCTTT | TRBJ1-1 | TRBV28 | TRBD1 | .
CASSLQGWSNQPQHF | TGTGCCAGCAGCTTACAGGGATGGAGCAATCAGCCCCAGCATTTT | TRBJ1-5 | TRBV27 | . | few
CASSLALDASTDTQYF | TGCGCCAGCAGCTTGGCTTTAGATGCTAGCACAGATACGCAGTATTTT | TRBJ2-3 | TRBV5-1 | . | .
CASSLVLAYNEQFF | TGTGCCAGCAGCTTAGTACTAGCCTACAATGAGCAGTTCTTC | TRBJ2-1 | TRBV7-2 | . | few
CASSLAASAYEQYF | TGCGCCAGCAGCTTGGCCGCGAGTGCCTACGAGCAGTACTTC | TRBJ2-7 | TRBV5-1 | . | .
CASSRTGSGNQPQHF | TGTGCCAGCAGTCGAACAGGGTCTGGCAATCAGCCCCAGCATTTT | TRBJ1-5 | TRBV28 | . | .
CASSSRQGIRNQPQHF | TGTGCCAGCAGTTCTCGACAGGGAATTCGCAATCAGCCCCAGCATTTT | TRBJ1-5 | TRBV28 | TRBD1 | .
CASSQLAGGKGGELFF | TGCGCCAGCAGCCAACTAGCGGGGGGGAAAGGCGGGGAGCTGTTTTTT | TRBJ2-2 | TRBV4-3 | TRBD2 | few
CASSLTGTTRAGELFF | TGTGCCAGCAGCTTAACCGGGACAACTAGGGCCGGGGAGCTGTTTTTT | TRBJ2-2 | TRBV7-3 | . | .
CASSQGQGLGYTF | TGCGCCAGCAGCCAGGGACAGGGTTTGGGCTACACCTTC | TRBJ1-2 | TRBV5-1 | TRBD1 | .
CASSPRERTEAFF | TGTGCCAGCAGCCCTCGAGAAAGAACTGAAGCTTTCTTT | TRBJ1-1 | TRBV7-9 | . | few
CASSPEVTDTQYF | TGTGCCAGCAGTCCAGAGGTCACAGATACGCAGTATTTT | TRBJ2-3 | TRBV2 | . | .
CASSVDGGQGEYGYTF | TGTGCCAGCAGCGTAGACGGGGGACAGGGAGAATATGGCTACACCTTC | TRBJ1-2 | TRBV9 | TRBD1 | few
CASSFSDNEQFF | TGCGCCAGCAGCTTTTCTGACAATGAGCAGTTCTTC | TRBJ2-1 | TRBV5-1 | . | .
CASSLQGARLIQTQYF | TGTGCCAGCAGCTTACAGGGGGCAAGATTGATCCAGACCCAGTACTTC | TRBJ2-5 | TRBV5-6 | TRBD1 | .
CSVEGAPTSYNEQFF | TGCAGCGTTGAAGGGGCACCGACCTCCTACAATGAGCAGTTCTTC | TRBJ2-1 | TRBV29-1 | . | few
CASSETSKDTQYF | TGTGCCAGCAGTGAAACTAGCAAGGATACGCAGTATTTT | TRBJ2-3 | TRBV2 | . | .
CASAGWITEAFF | TGTGCCAGCGCAGGGTGGATCACTGAAGCTTTCTTT | TRBJ1-1 | TRBV7-9 | . | few
CASSLGTGLKTQYF | TGTGCCAGCAGCTTAGGGACAGGGTTAAAGACCCAGTACTTC | TRBJ2-5 | TRBV11-3 | TRBD1 | few
CASSIAQGPTYEQYF | TGTGCCAGTAGTATTGCACAGGGGCCCACCTACGAGCAGTACTTC | TRBJ2-7 | TRBV19 | TRBD1 | .
CASSLLTGTETDTQYF | TGTGCCAGCTCTCTACTTACCGGGACAGAAACAGATACGCAGTATTTT | TRBJ2-3 | TRBV18 | TRBD1 | .
CSASQRFETQYF | TGCAGCGCATCGCAGCGGTTTGAGACCCAGTACTTC | TRBJ2-5 | TRBV29-1 | . | many
CASSPGGNTEAFF | TGTGCCAGCAGCCCCGGGGGGAACACTGAAGCTTTCTTT | TRBJ1-1 | TRBV7-2 | . | .
CASSQGLSGANVLTF | TGTGCCAGCAGCCAAGGACTATCCGGGGCCAACGTCCTGACTTTC | TRBJ2-6 | TRBV5-4 | . | few
CASSPQPAGNTIYF | TGTGCCAGCAGCCCCCAACCCGCGGGAAACACCATATATTTT | TRBJ1-3 | TRBV28 | . | .
CASGGGAGNSPLHF | TGTGCCAGCGGCGGGGGTGCGGGTAATTCACCCCTCCACTTT | TRBJ1-6 | TRBV19 | . | few
CASSQDRQVGYGYTF | TGTGCCAGCAGCCAAGATAGGCAGGTCGGCTATGGCTACACCTTC | TRBJ1-2 | TRBV4-2 | . | .
CASSFSGGAYEQYF | TGTGCCAGCAGCTTCTCAGGGGGCGCGTACGAGCAGTACTTC | TRBJ2-7 | TRBV7-2 | TRBD1 | .